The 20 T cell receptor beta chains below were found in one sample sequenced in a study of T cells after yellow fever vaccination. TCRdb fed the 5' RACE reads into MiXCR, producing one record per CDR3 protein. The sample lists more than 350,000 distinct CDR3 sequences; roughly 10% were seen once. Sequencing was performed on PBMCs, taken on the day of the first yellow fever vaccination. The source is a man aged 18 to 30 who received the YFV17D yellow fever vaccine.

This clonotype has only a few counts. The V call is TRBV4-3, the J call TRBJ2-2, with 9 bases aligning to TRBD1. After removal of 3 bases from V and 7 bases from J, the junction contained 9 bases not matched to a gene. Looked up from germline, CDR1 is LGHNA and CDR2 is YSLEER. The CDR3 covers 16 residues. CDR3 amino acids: CASSHADRGLGGELFF. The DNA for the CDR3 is TGCGCCAGCAGCCACGCGGACAGGGGATTAGGCGGGGAGCTGTTTTTT.

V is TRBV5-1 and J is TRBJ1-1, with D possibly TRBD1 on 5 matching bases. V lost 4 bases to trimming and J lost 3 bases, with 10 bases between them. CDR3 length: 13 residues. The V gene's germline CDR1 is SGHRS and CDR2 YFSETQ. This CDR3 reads CASSMRGDTEAFF. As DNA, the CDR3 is TGCGCCAGCAGCATGAGGGGTGACACTGAAGCTTTCTTT.

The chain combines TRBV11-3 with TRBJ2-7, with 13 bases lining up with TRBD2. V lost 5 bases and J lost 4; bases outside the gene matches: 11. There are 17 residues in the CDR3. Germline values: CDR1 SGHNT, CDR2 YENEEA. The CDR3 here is CASSPGLAGNGPYEQYV. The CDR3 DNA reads TGTGCCAGCAGCCCGGGACTAGCGGGGAACGGTCCTTACGAGCAGTACGTC.

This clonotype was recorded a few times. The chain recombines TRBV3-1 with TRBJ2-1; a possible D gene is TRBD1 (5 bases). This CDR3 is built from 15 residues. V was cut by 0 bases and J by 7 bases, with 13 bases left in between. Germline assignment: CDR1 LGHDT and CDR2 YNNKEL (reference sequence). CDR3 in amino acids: CASSQDGAPGNEQFF. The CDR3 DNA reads TGTGCCAGCAGCCAAGATGGAGCCCCAGGGAATGAGCAGTTCTTC.

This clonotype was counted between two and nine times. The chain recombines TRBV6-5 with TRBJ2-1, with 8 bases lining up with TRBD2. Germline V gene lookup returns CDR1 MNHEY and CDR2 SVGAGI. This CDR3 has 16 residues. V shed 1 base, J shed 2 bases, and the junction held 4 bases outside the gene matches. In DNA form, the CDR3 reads TGTGCCAGCAGTTACTGGGCGGGGGGACCCTACAATGAGCAGTTCTTC. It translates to CASSYWAGGPYNEQFF.

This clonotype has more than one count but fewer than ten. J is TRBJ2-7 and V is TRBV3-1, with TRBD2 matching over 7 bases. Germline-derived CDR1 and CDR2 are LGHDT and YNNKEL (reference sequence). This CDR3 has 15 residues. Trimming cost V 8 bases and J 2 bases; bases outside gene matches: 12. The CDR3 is CASGGGPIRTYEQYF. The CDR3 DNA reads TGTGCCAGCGGCGGGGGACCCATACGAACCTACGAGCAGTACTTC.

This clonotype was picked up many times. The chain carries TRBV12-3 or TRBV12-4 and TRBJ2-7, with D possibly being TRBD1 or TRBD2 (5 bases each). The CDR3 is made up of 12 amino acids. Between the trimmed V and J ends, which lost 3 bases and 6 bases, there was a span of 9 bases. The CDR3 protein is CASSFGGAEQYV. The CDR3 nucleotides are TGTGCCAGCAGTTTTGGGGGTGCCGAGCAGTACGTC.

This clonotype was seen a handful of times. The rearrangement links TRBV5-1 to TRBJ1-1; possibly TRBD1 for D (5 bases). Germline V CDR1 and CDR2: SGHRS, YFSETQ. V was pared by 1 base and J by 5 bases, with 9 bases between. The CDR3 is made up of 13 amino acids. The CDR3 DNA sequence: TGCGCCAGCAGCTTGCAAGGGGAAACTGAAGCTTTCTTT. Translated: CASSLQGETEAFF.

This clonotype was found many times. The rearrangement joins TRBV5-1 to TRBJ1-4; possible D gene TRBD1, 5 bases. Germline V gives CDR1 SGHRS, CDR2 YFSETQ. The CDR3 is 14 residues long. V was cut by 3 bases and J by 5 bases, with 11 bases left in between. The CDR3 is CASSSGRDNEKLFF. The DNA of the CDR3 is TGCGCCAGCAGCTCGGGACGGGACAATGAAAAACTGTTTTTT.

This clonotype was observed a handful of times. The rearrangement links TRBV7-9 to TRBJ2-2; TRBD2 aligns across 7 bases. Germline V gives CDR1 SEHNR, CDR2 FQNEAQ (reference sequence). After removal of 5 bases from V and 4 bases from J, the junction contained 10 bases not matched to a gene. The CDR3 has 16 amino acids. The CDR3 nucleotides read TGTGCCAGCAGCACTACCCTGGCTAGCGGCACCGGGGAGCTGTTTTTT. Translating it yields CASSTTLASGTGELFF.

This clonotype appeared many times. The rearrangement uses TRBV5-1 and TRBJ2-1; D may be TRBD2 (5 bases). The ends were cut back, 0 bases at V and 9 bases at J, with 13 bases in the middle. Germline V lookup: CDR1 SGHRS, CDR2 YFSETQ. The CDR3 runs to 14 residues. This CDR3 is CASSLGPFAGEQFF. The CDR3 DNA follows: TGCGCCAGCAGCTTGGGTCCTTTCGCGGGTGAGCAGTTCTTC.

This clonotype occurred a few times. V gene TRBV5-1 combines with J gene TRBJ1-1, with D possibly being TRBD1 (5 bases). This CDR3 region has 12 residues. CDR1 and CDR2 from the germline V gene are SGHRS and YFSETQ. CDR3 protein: CVGAKLNTEAFF. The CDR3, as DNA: TGCGTCGGGGCAAAGCTGAACACTGAAGCTTTCTTT.

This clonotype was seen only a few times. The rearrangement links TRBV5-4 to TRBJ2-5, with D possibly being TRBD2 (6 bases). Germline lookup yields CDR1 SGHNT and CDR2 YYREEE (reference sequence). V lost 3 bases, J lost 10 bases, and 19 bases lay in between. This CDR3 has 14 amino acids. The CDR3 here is CASSSTGTGVLQYF. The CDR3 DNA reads TGTGCCAGCAGCTCCACCGGGACGGGGGTGCTCCAGTACTTC.

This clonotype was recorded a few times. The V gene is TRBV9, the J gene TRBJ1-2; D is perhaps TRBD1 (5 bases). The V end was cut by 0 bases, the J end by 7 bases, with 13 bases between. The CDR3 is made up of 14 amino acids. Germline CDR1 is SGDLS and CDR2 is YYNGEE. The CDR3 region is CASSVAGQSSGYTF. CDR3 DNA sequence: TGTGCCAGCAGCGTAGCGGGGCAATCTAGTGGCTACACCTTC.

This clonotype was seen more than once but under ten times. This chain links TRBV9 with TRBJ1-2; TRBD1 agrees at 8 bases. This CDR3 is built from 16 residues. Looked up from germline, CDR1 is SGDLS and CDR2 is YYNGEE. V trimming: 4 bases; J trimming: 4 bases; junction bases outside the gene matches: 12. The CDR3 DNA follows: TGTGCCAGCAGCTTGGGAGGGGACAGGAACCTCTATGGCTACACCTTC. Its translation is CASSLGGDRNLYGYTF. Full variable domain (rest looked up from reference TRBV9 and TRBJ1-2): DSGVTQTPKHLITATGQRVTLRCSPRSGDLSVYWYQQSLDQGLQFLIQYYNGEERAKGNILERFSAQQFPDLHSELNLSSLELGDSALYFCASSLGGDRNLYGYTFGSGTRLTVV.

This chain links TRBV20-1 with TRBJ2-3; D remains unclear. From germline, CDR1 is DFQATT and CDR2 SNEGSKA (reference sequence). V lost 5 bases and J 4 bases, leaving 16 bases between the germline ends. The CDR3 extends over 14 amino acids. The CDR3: CSAQRTAAADTQYF. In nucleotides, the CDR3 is TGCAGTGCTCAGAGAACTGCGGCGGCAGATACGCAGTATTTT.

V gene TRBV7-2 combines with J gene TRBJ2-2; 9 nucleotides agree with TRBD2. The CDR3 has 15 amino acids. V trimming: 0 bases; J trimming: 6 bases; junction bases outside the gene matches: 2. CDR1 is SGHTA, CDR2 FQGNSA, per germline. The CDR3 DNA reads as TGTGCCAGCAGCTTAGCAGGGACTAGCCCCGGGGAGCTGTTTTTT. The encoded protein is CASSLAGTSPGELFF.

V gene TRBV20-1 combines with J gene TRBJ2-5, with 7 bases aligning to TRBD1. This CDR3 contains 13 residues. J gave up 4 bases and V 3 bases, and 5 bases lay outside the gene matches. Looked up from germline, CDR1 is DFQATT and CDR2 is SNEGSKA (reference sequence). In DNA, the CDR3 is TGCAGTGCTAGGGGTCAGGGGGTAGAGACCCAGTACTTC. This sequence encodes CSARGQGVETQYF.

The CDR3 bases are TGTGCCAGCAGTCCAACTAGACTTGAGCAGTTCTTC. Encoded protein: CASSPTRLEQFF. This chain links TRBV28 with TRBJ2-1; D is possibly TRBD2 (5 bases). V lost 5 bases and J lost 9, with 11 bases in between. Germline values: CDR1 MDHEN, CDR2 SYDVKM. CDR3 length: 12 amino acids.

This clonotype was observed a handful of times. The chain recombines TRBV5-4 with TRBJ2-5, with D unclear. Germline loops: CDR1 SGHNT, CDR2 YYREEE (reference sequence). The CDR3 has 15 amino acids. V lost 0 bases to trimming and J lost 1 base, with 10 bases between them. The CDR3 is CASSLDSRVQETQYF. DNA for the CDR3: TGTGCCAGCAGCTTGGATTCCCGGGTCCAAGAGACCCAGTACTTC.